A single sample is the source of the 13 T cell receptor beta chains below, sequenced in a study of T cells in Graves' hyperthyroidism and ophthalmopathy. Using RNA transcripts as the source, TCR beta CDR3 regions were amplified. HTBI primers were used for first-round RT-PCR of the TCR CDR3. MiXCR was run by TCRdb on the multiplex PCR reads, yielding one entry per CDR3 protein. The sample includes 300,000 or so distinct CDR3 sequences, over 15% of them seen just once. The sequenced sample consisted of blood. The receptors come from a woman aged 55-70 years with Graves' ophthalmopathy.

This clonotype was seen at least ten times. This sequence joins TRBV29-1 and TRBJ1-3; unclear D gene. There are 13 residues in the CDR3. CDR1 and CDR2 from the germline V gene are SQVTM and ANQGSEA. V was shortened by 4 bases and J by 0 bases, with 7 bases between the two germline ends. This CDR3 reads CSVAPNSGNTIYF. The CDR3 DNA reads as TGCAGCGTTGCACCTAACTCTGGAAACACCATATATTTT.

This clonotype was detected many times. This chain connects TRBV2 to TRBJ2-7; no clear D gene. With 2 bases removed from V and 3 bases from J, the gap between germline ends came to 2 bases. Germline V gives CDR1 SNHLY, CDR2 FYNNEI. This CDR3 has 11 residues. CDR3 in amino acids: CASSEHYEQYF. CDR3 in DNA: TGTGCCAGCAGTGAACACTACGAGCAGTACTTC.

This clonotype has a count of ten or more. The chain recombines TRBV28 with TRBJ2-3; 13 positions agree with TRBD2. The CDR3 spans 17 residues. The trim removed 4 bases at V and 0 bases at J, leaving 4 bases unmatched. Looked up from germline, CDR1 is MDHEN and CDR2 is SYDVKM. The CDR3 protein is CASSWTSGSPSTDTQYF. DNA of the CDR3: TGTGCCAGCAGTTGGACTAGCGGGAGCCCTAGCACAGATACGCAGTATTTT.

This clonotype was seen only a few times. The chain carries TRBV10-3 and TRBJ2-7, with 10 bases lining up with TRBD1. Trimming took 5 bases from V and 5 from J; bases not matched to a gene: 6. Germline CDR1 is ENHRY and CDR2 is SYGVKD. The CDR3 sequence is 14 residues long. This CDR3 is CAISSGQGSDEQYF. CDR3 DNA sequence: TGTGCCATCAGTTCGGGACAGGGGTCGGACGAGCAGTACTTC.

J is TRBJ2-1 and V is TRBV4-1; 14 bases match TRBD2. The V gene end was trimmed by 6 bases and the J gene end by 9 bases; junction bases not matched to a gene: 10. The CDR3 has 16 amino acids. CDR1 and CDR2 (germline): MGHRA, YSYEKL. The CDR3 DNA reads as TGCGCCAGCAGTCGACTAGCGGGAGGGCCTTTTTTTGAGCAGTTCTTC. This codes for CASSRLAGGPFFEQFF.

The gene calls are TRBV5-1 and TRBJ2-2; 10 bases map to TRBD2. From germline, CDR1 is SGHRS and CDR2 YFSETQ. The CDR3 covers 15 residues. The V and J ends lost 7 bases and 4 bases, in that order; junction bases with no gene match: 7. In nucleotides, the CDR3 is TGCGCCAGCGGTCCTCCTAGCGGGGGCACCGGGGAGCTGTTTTTT. Amino acid sequence: CASGPPSGGTGELFF.

This clonotype was observed at least ten times. This sequence joins TRBV11-2 and TRBJ2-3; D unresolved. Germline values: CDR1 SGHAT, CDR2 FQNNGV. CDR3 size: 11 residues. V lost 3 bases and J 4 bases, leaving 2 bases between the germline ends. The CDR3 spells CASSFADTQYF. The CDR3 DNA follows: TGTGCCAGCAGCTTCGCAGATACGCAGTATTTT. The full variable domain, rest sourced from reference TRBV11-2 and TRBJ2-3, is EAGVAQSPRYKIIEKRQSVAFWCNPISGHATLYWYQQILGQGPKLLIQFQNNGVVDDSQLPKDRFSAERLKGVDSTLKIQPAKLEDSAVYLCASSFADTQYFGPGTRLTVL.

The genes are TRBV29-1 and TRBJ2-2; D remains ambiguous. Germline-derived CDR1 and CDR2 are SQVTM and ANQGSEA. The germline V and J ends were trimmed by 4 bases and 2 bases, with 8 bases remaining between them. This CDR3 is built from 13 residues. The CDR3 bases are TGCAGCGTTGGGCAGTCAAACACCGGGGAGCTGTTTTTT. This sequence encodes CSVGQSNTGELFF.

This clonotype was seen many times. This sequence joins TRBV12-3 or TRBV12-4 and TRBJ2-1, with TRBD2 matching 11 bases. V was clipped by 5 bases and J by 9 bases; unmatched bases: 12. The CDR3 runs to 16 residues. CDR3 bases: TGTGCCAGCAGTCGAAATCTAGCGGGGGGCCAGGGTGAGCAGTTCTTC. Translating it yields CASSRNLAGGQGEQFF.

This clonotype was seen a few times. The chain recombines TRBV28 with TRBJ2-3; 11 bases align to TRBD2. Germline CDR1 MDHEN, CDR2 SYDVKM. J gave up 4 bases and V 5 bases, and 11 bases lay outside the gene matches. The CDR3 sequence is 17 residues long. The CDR3 coding sequence is TGTGCCAGCAGTCCCCGGGGTAGCGGGAGGGGAGCAGATACGCAGTATTTT. This codes for CASSPRGSGRGADTQYF. The variable domain in full, completed from reference TRBV28 and TRBJ2-3, reads DVKVTQSSRYLVKRTGEKVFLECVQDMDHENMFWYRQDPGLGLRLIYFSYDVKMKEKGDIPEGYSVSREKKERFSLILESASTNQTSMYLCASSPRGSGRGADTQYFGPGTRLTVL.

In its sample, this clonotype was seen many times. J is TRBJ2-7 and V is TRBV7-9; D ambiguous. CDR3 length: 14 residues. The V end lost 2 bases, the J end lost 2 bases, and 10 bases lay between the germline ends. CDR1 is SEHNR, CDR2 FQNEAQ, per germline (reference sequence). The CDR3 DNA reads as TGTGCCAGCAGCTTAAGTCCCGACCCCTACGAGCAGTACTTC. This encodes CASSLSPDPYEQYF.

This clonotype was observed at least ten times. The V gene is TRBV30, the J gene TRBJ1-1; no reliable D call. Germline CDR1 reads GTSNPN; CDR2 reads SVGIG (reference sequence). There are 13 residues in the CDR3. V gave up 4 bases and J gave up 4 bases, with 13 bases separating them. The CDR3 nucleotides are TGTGCCTGGAACCCCTGGAAGTCCACTGAAGCTTTCTTT. It translates to CAWNPWKSTEAFF. The full variable domain, rest sourced from reference TRBV30 and TRBJ1-1, is SQTIHQWPATLVQPVGSPLSLECTVEGTSNPNLYWYRQAAGRGLQLLFYSVGIGQISSEVPQNLSASRPQDRQFILSSKKLLLSDSGFYLCAWNPWKSTEAFFGQGTRLTVV.

This clonotype was seen many times. The CDR3 nucleotides read TGTGCCAGCAGCTTAGTGCGGCACAATAGCAATCAGCCCCAGCATTTT. Its translation is CASSLVRHNSNQPQHF. The chain links TRBV7-8 to TRBJ1-5; D unresolved. Germline CDR1 SGHVS, CDR2 FQNEAQ. Between the trimmed V and J ends, which lost 1 base and 0 bases, there was a span of 10 bases. The CDR3 has 16 amino acids.